The 6 T cell receptor beta chains presented below share a single source sample, sequenced in a study of blood T cell repertoires in COVID-19. Data came from immunoSEQ multiplex PCR; TCRdb stores just in-frame clones and leaves some out. Of roughly 100,000 clones listed, about 90% are singletons. The sequenced material came from peripheral blood. Source of these receptors: a human donor in a cohort sampled during active COVID-19.

V and J are TRBV6-5 and TRBJ1-1; D gene unclear. V was trimmed by 6 bases and J by 1 base, leaving 12 bases between them. Germline-derived CDR1 and CDR2 are MNHEY and SVGAGI. The CDR3 runs 14 residues. In DNA, the CDR3 is TGTGCCAGCAGACCTCCGGGAGAGAACACTGAAGCTTTCTTT. This gives the protein CASRPPGENTEAFF.

CDR3 residues: CASSQDWTTQFF. CDR3 coding DNA: TGTGCCAGCAGCCAAGACTGGACTACGCAGTTCTTC. This chain uses TRBV3-1 (or the pseudogene TRBV3-2) with TRBJ2-1; perhaps TRBD2 as D (6 bases). The V end lost 0 bases, the J end lost 12 bases, and 9 bases lay between the germline ends. This CDR3 has 12 residues. CDR1 and CDR2 (germline): LGHDT, YNNKEL (reference sequence).

J is TRBJ1-1 and V is TRBV6-5; D remains unclear. The CDR3 loop spans 13 amino acids. Germline values: CDR1 MNHEY, CDR2 SVGAGI. Trimming took 8 bases from V and 5 from J, leaving 15 bases between them. CDR3 residues: CASEVSRLTEAFF. The CDR3, as DNA: TGTGCCAGCGAAGTGAGCCGCCTAACTGAAGCTTTCTTT.

The table lists this clone with a few counts. The rearrangement joins TRBV5-4 to TRBJ1-6, with 7 bases that match TRBD1. The CDR3 contains 16 residues. Per the germline V gene, CDR1 is SGHNT and CDR2 is YYREEE (reference sequence). V gave up 4 bases and J gave up 8 bases; unmatched junction bases: 12. The CDR3 nucleotides read TGTGCCAGCAGCCTCGGGACAGCTCCATTTGATTCACCCCTCCACTTT. Translating gives CASSLGTAPFDSPLHF.

In its sample, this clone was seen a few times. V is TRBV3-1 (or the pseudogene TRBV3-2) and J is TRBJ2-7, with 8 bases aligning to TRBD1. The J segment lost 6 bases and the V segment lost 3 bases, leaving 7 bases of the junction unmatched. The CDR3 extends over 14 amino acids. The germline V gene encodes CDR1 LGHDT and CDR2 YNNKEL (reference sequence). The CDR3 loop reads CASSHGQGTAEQYF. DNA of the CDR3: TGTGCCAGCAGCCATGGACAGGGAACGGCCGAGCAGTACTTC.

The chain couples TRBV19 to TRBJ1-1; the D gene is possibly TRBD1 (6 bases). Per the germline V gene, CDR1 is LNHDA and CDR2 is SQIVND (reference sequence). The length of the CDR3 is 14 residues. V lost 3 bases, J lost 0 bases, and 8 bases lay in between. In DNA form, the CDR3 reads TGTGCCAGTAGTATTACAGGGTTGAACACTGAAGCTTTCTTT. As protein: CASSITGLNTEAFF.